Each of the 22 T cell receptor beta chains below was sequenced from the same sample in a study of Ad26.COV2.S vaccination and SARS-CoV-2 variants. Profiled with immunoSEQ multiplex PCR; TCRdb holds only in-frame clones, not every one. The profile shows hundreds of thousands of clones, about 90% of them singletons. Regarding treatment: approximately 18 received Ad26.COV2.S at low or high dose, single or two shots; roughly 5 received placebo; per-sample allocation not given. Sampling was performed 63 days after the first vaccine or placebo injection. The input for sequencing was peripheral blood, taken in a trial of Ad26.COV2.S vaccine versus placebo. All receptors come from a person aged 18-65 years who received the Ad26.COV2.S COVID-19 vaccine or a placebo.

The genes are TRBV4-3 and TRBJ2-6; D might be TRBD1 or TRBD2, each matching 5 bases. The CDR3 contains 16 residues. From germline, CDR1 is LGHNA and CDR2 YSLEER. V lost 0 bases to trimming and J lost 2 bases, with 8 bases between them. In DNA, the CDR3 is TGCGCCAGCAGCCAAGAACTGGGGGCTGGGGCCAACGTCCTGACTTTC. Amino acid sequence: CASSQELGAGANVLTF.

The chain combines TRBV6-2 or TRBV6-3 with TRBJ1-1, with no clear D. CDR3 length: 17 amino acids. With 2 bases removed from V and 0 bases from J, the gap between germline ends came to 16 bases. In germline, CDR1 is MNHEY, CDR2 SVGEGT. The DNA of the CDR3 is TGTGCCAGCAGTTACCCAATCAAAAAAACAGTGAACACTGAAGCTTTCTTT. Its protein is CASSYPIKKTVNTEAFF.

This clone was seen just once. The chain links TRBV27 to TRBJ2-5; 9 bases line up with TRBD1. The CDR3 has 16 amino acids. CDR1 and CDR2 from the germline V gene are MNHEY and SMNVEV (reference sequence). Germline trimming cut 6 bases from V and 5 bases from J; bases unmatched to any gene: 13. For the CDR3, the DNA is TGTGCCAGCAGGCCGCAGCAGACAGGGGGTTGGGAGACCCAGTACTTC. As protein: CASRPQQTGGWETQYF.

This clone was observed once. This chain joins TRBV15 and TRBJ2-5, with 16 nucleotides matching TRBD2. Germline V gives CDR1 LNHNV, CDR2 YYDKDF (reference sequence). V shed 1 base and J 2 bases; nucleotides not matched to a gene: 10. The CDR3 has 20 residues. The CDR3: CATSRAPPGLAGGPQETQYF. CDR3 sequence (DNA): TGTGCCACCAGCAGAGCTCCCCCGGGACTAGCGGGGGGGCCTCAAGAGACCCAGTACTTC.

About this clone itself: The sample contains more than one DNA sequence encoding this CDR3. The V gene is TRBV5-1, the J gene TRBJ1-3; D remains ambiguous. There are 14 residues in the CDR3. The V end was cut by 0 bases, the J end by 3 bases, with 7 bases between. From germline, CDR1 is SGHRS and CDR2 YFSETQ. As DNA, the CDR3 is TGCGCCAGCAGCTTGGTCGGGATTGGAAACACCATATATTTT. Its translation: CASSLVGIGNTIYF.

V is TRBV5-1 and J is TRBJ2-4; 10 nucleotides match TRBD1. The length of the CDR3 is 16 residues. Germline V CDR1 and CDR2: SGHRS, YFSETQ. Germline trimming cut 4 bases from V and 2 bases from J; bases unmatched to any gene: 6. CDR3 sequence: CASSVEGQGTKNIQYF. The CDR3 DNA is TGCGCCAGCAGCGTGGAGGGACAGGGGACCAAAAACATTCAGTACTTC.

CDR3 sequence (DNA): TGCGCCAGCAGGCCCGGGACTAGCCCAGGGAGTGAGCAGTTCTTC. Encoded protein: CASRPGTSPGSEQFF. This chain joins TRBV5-1 and TRBJ2-1; 9 bases fit TRBD2. After removal of 5 bases from V and 9 bases from J, the junction contained 12 bases not matched to a gene. Germline values: CDR1 SGHRS, CDR2 YFSETQ. The CDR3 loop spans 15 amino acids.

This chain uses TRBV7-2 with TRBJ2-7; TRBD2 might be the D (5 bases). The CDR3 spans 14 residues. Germline CDR1 SGHTA, CDR2 FQGNSA. Between the trimmed V and J ends, which lost 0 bases and 6 bases, there was a span of 12 bases. The DNA for the CDR3 is TGTGCCAGCAGCTTAGCTGTAGCGTCCCTCGAGCAGTACTTC. Translated, it gives CASSLAVASLEQYF.

The CDR3 coding sequence is TGTGCCAGCAGCGTATCGGGCGGGGAGAGCACAGATACGCAGTATTTT. This sequence encodes CASSVSGGESTDTQYF. This chain links TRBV9 with TRBJ2-3; D possibly corresponds to TRBD2 (6 bases). Germline loops: CDR1 SGDLS, CDR2 YYNGEE. V gave up 1 base and J gave up 0 bases, with 12 bases separating them. The CDR3 sequence is 16 residues long.

This chain joins TRBV3-1 (or the pseudogene TRBV3-2) and TRBJ1-2; the D is unclear. Trimming removed 0 bases at V and 4 bases at J, with 9 bases between. Germline values: CDR1 LGHDT, CDR2 YNNKEL (reference sequence). This CDR3 region has 14 residues. CDR3 in amino acids: CASSQDLRGYGYTF. The CDR3 DNA reads as TGTGCCAGCAGCCAAGATTTGAGAGGCTATGGCTACACCTTC.

V is TRBV12-3 or TRBV12-4 and J is TRBJ1-6; D gene ambiguous. The V end was cut by 2 bases, the J end by 7 bases, with 6 bases between. This CDR3 contains 13 residues. The CDR3 DNA is TGTGCCAGCAGTTTACGGGAGAATTCACCCCTCCACTTT. The encoded protein is CASSLRENSPLHF.

Of note for this clone: This sample includes further DNA sequences coding for the same CDR3. This sequence joins TRBV30 and TRBJ1-5, with D perhaps TRBD1 (5 bases). From germline, CDR1 is GTSNPN and CDR2 SVGIG (reference sequence). CDR3 size: 13 residues. The V end lost 0 bases, the J end lost 5 bases, and 8 bases lay between the germline ends. CDR3 loop: CAWSVQGDQPQHF. The CDR3 DNA reads as TGTGCCTGGAGTGTACAAGGGGATCAGCCCCAGCATTTT.

The CDR3: CASSSHQAETSYEQYF. The CDR3 bases are TGTGCCAGCAGCTCCCATCAAGCGGAAACCTCCTACGAGCAGTACTTC. The rearrangement links TRBV7-8 to TRBJ2-7, with D tentatively TRBD2 (5 bases). Per the germline V gene, CDR1 is SGHVS and CDR2 is FQNEAQ. This CDR3 comprises 16 residues. The V and J ends lost 4 bases and 0 bases respectively, with 16 bases between them.

The V call is TRBV6-5, the J call TRBJ2-7, with 8 bases aligning to TRBD1. J gave up 2 bases and V 8 bases, and 2 bases lay outside the gene matches. Germline CDR1 is MNHEY and CDR2 is SVGAGI. The CDR3 sequence is 12 residues long. Written as DNA, the CDR3 is TGTGCCAGCTGGGACAGGCCCTACGAGCAGTACTTC. This gives the protein CASWDRPYEQYF.

V and J are TRBV5-1 and TRBJ2-1; 7 positions agree with TRBD1. The CDR3 contains 14 residues. Germline loops: CDR1 SGHRS, CDR2 YFSETQ. Trimming removed 4 bases from V and 5 bases from J; junction bases left unmatched: 6. The CDR3, as DNA: TGCGCCAGCAGCCAGGACAGGAGAGACAATGAGCAGTTCTTC. This gives the protein CASSQDRRDNEQFF.

The genes are TRBV30 and TRBJ2-4; 7 bases align to TRBD1. This CDR3 has 14 residues. CDR1 and CDR2 (germline): GTSNPN, SVGIG (reference sequence). V trimming: 3 bases; J trimming: 9 bases; junction bases outside the gene matches: 11. CDR3 coding DNA: TGTGCCTGGAGCCCCGGGACAGTACAGGGCATTCAGTACTTC. Encoded protein: CAWSPGTVQGIQYF. The complete variable domain, with remaining parts taken from reference TRBV30 and TRBJ2-4, reads SQTIHQWPATLVQPVGSPLSLECTVEGTSNPNLYWYRQAAGRGLQLLFYSVGIGQISSEVPQNLSASRPQDRQFILSSKKLLLSDSGFYLCAWSPGTVQGIQYFGAGTRLSVL.

This chain joins TRBV5-4 and TRBJ1-1, with 7 nucleotides matching TRBD1. Per the germline V gene, CDR1 is SGHNT and CDR2 is YYREEE (reference sequence). This CDR3 spans 14 amino acids. Trimming at V came to 4 bases and at J to 7 bases, leaving 10 bases not matched to a gene. In DNA, the CDR3 is TGTGCCAGCAGCATGACAGGGTCGGGGAGTGAAGCTTTCTTT. This gives the protein CASSMTGSGSEAFF.

This rearrangement joins TRBV6-1 to TRBJ1-2; D remains unclear. Trimming took off 1 base at V and 7 bases at J, with 4 bases between the two ends. Germline CDR1 MNHNS, CDR2 SASEGT. The CDR3 extends over 11 amino acids. CDR3 region: CASSEDVGYTF. CDR3 in DNA: TGTGCCAGCAGTGAAGATGTTGGCTACACCTTC.

V is TRBV5-4 and J is TRBJ2-1; D perhaps matches TRBD1 (6 bases). In germline, CDR1 is SGHNT, CDR2 YYREEE (reference sequence). The CDR3 is 14 amino acids. Trimming cost V 3 bases and J 4 bases, with 11 bases left between them. This chain's CDR3 is CASSSQGGYNEQFF. Here the CDR3 DNA reads TGTGCCAGCAGCTCACAGGGTGGGTACAATGAGCAGTTCTTC.

The V gene is TRBV20-1, the J gene TRBJ1-2; a possible D gene is TRBD1 (6 bases). The CDR3 totals 11 residues. From germline, CDR1 is DFQATT and CDR2 SNEGSKA (reference sequence). The V end lost 4 bases, the J end lost 3 bases, and 6 bases lay between the germline ends. The CDR3 DNA reads as TGCAGTGCTACAGGGGACTATGGCTACACCTTC. As protein: CSATGDYGYTF.

The chain combines TRBV6-5 with TRBJ1-3; 10 nucleotides agree with TRBD1. V was clipped by 6 bases and J by 9 bases; unmatched bases: 11. Germline loops: CDR1 MNHEY, CDR2 SVGAGI. The CDR3 covers 15 residues. CDR3: CASSQGQGEVGTIYF. CDR3 in DNA: TGTGCCAGCAGCCAAGGACAGGGGGAGGTCGGCACCATATATTTT.

The chain carries TRBV11-3 and TRBJ2-2; D unresolved. Trimming shortened V by 4 bases and J by 7 bases, and 10 bases separated the two germline ends. The CDR3 consists of 13 residues. The germline gives CDR1 SGHNT, CDR2 YENEEA. DNA of the CDR3: TGTGCCAGCAGCTCCCAGGACGGCGGGGAGCTGTTTTTT. As protein: CASSSQDGGELFF.